This passage covers 28 T cell receptor beta chains from one sample sequenced in a study of blood T cell repertoires in COVID-19. Libraries were prepared by immunoSEQ multiplex PCR; TCRdb keeps only in-frame clonotypes and omits some of them. The sample shows under 250,000 clones, 65% to 90% of them seen only once. Sequenced sample: peripheral blood. The receptors derive from a man between 45 and 60 years old with COVID-19, enrolled during active disease.

This chain connects TRBV2 to TRBJ2-3, with D maybe TRBD2 (6 bases). The CDR3 is 15 residues long. Trimming took off 3 bases at V and 2 bases at J, with 12 bases between the two ends. Germline V gives CDR1 SNHLY, CDR2 FYNNEI. The CDR3 DNA reads as TGTGCCAGCAGTGACTCACAGGACTACACAGATACGCAGTATTTT. It specifies CASSDSQDYTDTQYF.

This sequence joins TRBV18 and TRBJ2-2; TRBD2 agrees at 7 bases. The V segment lost 5 bases and the J segment 6 bases; nucleotides outside the gene matches: 9. This CDR3 is built from 15 residues. The germline V gene encodes CDR1 KGHSH and CDR2 LQKENI. The CDR3 DNA is TGTGCCAGCTCAACCGGCGGGAGCCCCCCCGGGGAGCTGTTTTTT. It is translated as CASSTGGSPPGELFF. Combining the CDR3 with reference TRBV18 and TRBJ2-2 gives the whole variable domain NAGVMQNPRHLVRRRGQEARLRCSPMKGHSHVYWYRQLPEEGLKFMVYLQKENIIDESGMPKERFSAEFPKEGPSILRIQQVVRGDSAAYFCASSTGGSPPGELFFGEGSRLTVL.

The gene calls are TRBV30 and TRBJ2-1; TRBD2 might be the D (5 bases). The length of the CDR3 is 13 residues. Germline lookup yields CDR1 GTSNPN and CDR2 SVGIG (reference sequence). Trimming removed 4 bases from V and 8 bases from J, with 15 bases in between. CDR3 nucleotides: TGTGCCTGGACCGGGAAGGTCGGCGATGAGCAGTTCTTC. It codes for CAWTGKVGDEQFF.

The chain carries TRBV2 and TRBJ2-1; 15 nucleotides align to TRBD2. Germline CDR1 reads SNHLY; CDR2 reads FYNNEI. This CDR3 is 19 amino acids long. The ends lost 5 bases at V and 7 bases at J; junction bases unmatched: 15. DNA of the CDR3: TGTGCCAGCAGTCGGCGGACAAGGACTAGCGGGAGGGCCGGTAATGAGCAGTTCTTC. Residues: CASSRRTRTSGRAGNEQFF.

The V gene is TRBV3-1 (or the pseudogene TRBV3-2), the J gene TRBJ1-2; 7 bases agree with TRBD1. This CDR3 is 14 amino acids long. V shed 1 base, J shed 2 bases, and the junction held 1 base outside the gene matches. Per the germline V gene, CDR1 is LGHDT and CDR2 is YNNKEL (reference sequence). CDR3 in amino acids: CASSQATGNYGYTF. CDR3 in DNA: TGTGCCAGCAGCCAAGCGACAGGGAACTATGGCTACACCTTC.

This sequence joins TRBV9 and TRBJ2-7, with TRBD2 matching 7 bases. Per the germline V gene, CDR1 is SGDLS and CDR2 is YYNGEE. The CDR3 totals 14 residues. V lost 2 bases, J lost 5 bases, and 7 bases stayed unmatched. The CDR3 nucleotides read TGTGCCAGCAGCGTTGCGGGAGCAAACCACGAGCAGTACTTC. Translated: CASSVAGANHEQYF.

The chain joins TRBV6-5 to TRBJ1-2; TRBD1 matches 8 bases. Germline lookup yields CDR1 MNHEY and CDR2 SVGAGI. V shed 5 bases, J shed 5 bases, and the junction held 4 bases outside the gene matches. CDR3 length: 13 amino acids. CDR3 in amino acids: CASSPGQEYGYTF. The CDR3 DNA reads as TGTGCCAGCAGTCCGGGACAGGAATATGGCTACACCTTC.

The CDR3 region is CASSLTSGGAAGELFF. The CDR3 DNA follows: TGTGCCAGCAGCCTTACTAGCGGGGGGGCCGCCGGGGAGCTGTTTTTT. The chain employs TRBV11-2 and TRBJ2-2; 13 nucleotides match TRBD2. In germline, CDR1 is SGHAT, CDR2 FQNNGV. The trim removed 5 bases at V and 6 bases at J, leaving 6 bases unmatched. The CDR3 runs to 16 residues.

The CDR3 spells CAAQSPDYNNEQFF. Written as DNA, the CDR3 is TGTGCCGCTCAGAGCCCGGACTACAACAATGAGCAGTTCTTC. This rearrangement joins TRBV28 to TRBJ2-1; D perhaps matches TRBD2 (6 bases). The V end lost 11 bases, the J end lost 5 bases, and 19 bases lay between the germline ends. This CDR3 has 14 amino acids. Per the germline V gene, CDR1 is MDHEN and CDR2 is SYDVKM.

The chain couples TRBV12-3 or TRBV12-4 to TRBJ2-6; D unresolved. This CDR3 comprises 12 residues. Between the trimmed V and J ends, which lost 8 bases and 3 bases, there was a span of 5 bases. CDR3 loop: CASVFGANVLTF. DNA for the CDR3: TGTGCCAGCGTCTTTGGGGCCAACGTCCTGACTTTC.

The chain uses TRBV5-8 and TRBJ1-2, with 9 positions matching TRBD1. CDR1 and CDR2 from the germline V gene are SGHTS and YDEGEE. This CDR3 has 14 residues. Losses at the gene ends were 1 base for V and 9 bases for J; bases not matched to a gene: 7. The CDR3 sequence is CASSLPSGQGSYTF. The CDR3 DNA reads as TGTGCCAGCAGCTTGCCGTCGGGACAGGGCAGCTACACCTTC.

This chain links TRBV6-5 with TRBJ2-7; TRBD2 matches 8 bases. The CDR3 runs to 15 residues. The J segment lost 0 bases and the V segment lost 7 bases, leaving 8 bases of the junction unmatched. Germline assignment: CDR1 MNHEY and CDR2 SVGAGI. The CDR3 reads CASTEGGTSSYEQYF. CDR3 DNA sequence: TGTGCCAGCACCGAAGGCGGGACTAGCTCCTACGAGCAGTACTTC.

J is TRBJ1-1 and V is TRBV3-1 (or the pseudogene TRBV3-2), with D perhaps TRBD1 (5 bases). Germline V gene sequence: CDR1 LGHDT, CDR2 YNNKEL (reference sequence). The CDR3 runs to 13 residues. Trimming shortened V by 4 bases and J by 7 bases, and 13 bases separated the two germline ends. DNA of the CDR3: TGTGCCAGCAGCCGAGGCCTAGGGGATGAAGCTTTCTTT. Translation gives CASSRGLGDEAFF.

This clone appeared a single time. The gene calls are TRBV2 and TRBJ2-3; 9 bases map to TRBD2. Trimming removed 3 bases from V and 7 bases from J; junction bases left unmatched: 8. In germline, CDR1 is SNHLY, CDR2 FYNNEI. The CDR3 covers 15 residues. CDR3 sequence reads: CASSDTLAGPNTQYF. The CDR3 coding sequence is TGTGCCAGCAGTGATACGCTAGCGGGGCCCAATACGCAGTATTTT.

This clone appeared a few times. The chain has TRBV5-1 and TRBJ1-4; tentative D call: TRBD1 (6 bases). The CDR3 totals 14 residues. Germline-derived CDR1 and CDR2 are SGHRS and YFSETQ. Trimming left V 2 bases short and J 6 bases short, with 11 bases between. CDR3 amino acids: CASSFRPGDEKLFF. The CDR3 DNA reads as TGCGCCAGCAGCTTCCGGCCAGGGGATGAAAAACTGTTTTTT.

The chain employs TRBV18 and TRBJ2-1, with 10 bases identical to TRBD1. Trimming removed 5 bases from V and 12 bases from J; junction bases left unmatched: 16. The V gene's germline CDR1 is KGHSH and CDR2 LQKENI. The CDR3 length is 16 residues. For the CDR3, the DNA is TGTGCCAGCTCATCCGGGACAGGGGAGACCTTGTCAGCGCAGTTCTTC. This translates into CASSSGTGETLSAQFF.

The V call is TRBV27, the J call TRBJ2-2; 11 bases fit TRBD2. The CDR3 covers 16 residues. Trimming took 5 bases from V and 5 from J; bases not matched to a gene: 7. CDR1 and CDR2 (germline): MNHEY, SMNVEV (reference sequence). The CDR3 region has the DNA TGTGCCAGCAGTAGTAGCGGGGGGGCTAAGACCGGGGAGCTGTTTTTT. The encoded protein is CASSSSGGAKTGELFF.

The chain couples TRBV19 to TRBJ2-7, with 10 bases aligning to TRBD1. V gave up 6 bases and J gave up 3 bases; unmatched junction bases: 11. This CDR3 has 16 amino acids. Germline V gene sequence: CDR1 LNHDA, CDR2 SQIVND (reference sequence). The CDR3 sequence: CASSEGTGATRYEQYF. In nucleotides, the CDR3 is TGTGCCAGTAGCGAGGGGACAGGGGCCACCCGCTACGAGCAGTACTTC.

The CDR3 loop reads CASSDQGAAGLFF. The CDR3 coding sequence is TGTGCCAGCAGTGACCAGGGCGCGGCGGGGCTTTTCTTT. The J gene is TRBJ1-1, the V gene TRBV6-4, with D tentatively TRBD1 (5 bases). CDR1 is MRHNA, CDR2 SNTAGT, per germline. This CDR3 has 13 amino acids. V lost 2 bases, J lost 13 bases, and 17 bases lay in between.

The chain is built from TRBV10-2 and TRBJ2-7; D is perhaps TRBD1 (6 bases). The germline V gene encodes CDR1 WSHSY and CDR2 SAAADI. V lost 0 bases to trimming and J lost 11 bases, with 14 bases between them. The CDR3 is 13 residues long. Here the CDR3 reads CASSESTARGKYF. As DNA, the CDR3 is TGCGCCAGCAGTGAGTCGACGGCAAGGGGGAAGTACTTC.

A few counts support this clone. V and J are TRBV27 and TRBJ1-5, with D possibly matching TRBD1 (5 bases). Germline V gives CDR1 MNHEY, CDR2 SMNVEV (reference sequence). V shed 10 bases and J shed 3 bases, with 19 bases lying between them. The CDR3 loop spans 15 amino acids. This chain's CDR3 is CATGPFTGYNQPQHF. CDR3 coding DNA: TGTGCCACCGGACCCTTTACAGGCTACAATCAGCCCCAGCATTTT.

The chain couples TRBV28 to TRBJ1-3; TRBD1 is a possible D gene (6 bases). The CDR3 has 13 amino acids. From germline, CDR1 is MDHEN and CDR2 SYDVKM. Trimming stripped 8 bases from V and 0 bases from J, with 8 bases between. CDR3 nucleotide sequence: TGTGCCAGCCGGGACACCTCTGGAAACACCATATATTTT. Translated: CASRDTSGNTIYF.

The CDR3 DNA reads as TGTGCCAGCAGTTATGACACGAACACCGGGGAGCTGTTTTTT. Its protein is CASSYDTNTGELFF. This chain connects TRBV6-2 or TRBV6-3 to TRBJ2-2; D remains ambiguous. Germline V CDR1 and CDR2: MNHEY, SVGEGT. V was pared by 3 bases and J by 0 bases, with 5 bases between. The CDR3 totals 14 residues.

The V gene is TRBV7-2, the J gene TRBJ1-2; 7 bases line up with TRBD1. CDR1 and CDR2 from the germline V gene are SGHTA and FQGNSA. The CDR3 runs to 14 residues. Germline trimming cut 1 base from V and 7 bases from J; bases unmatched to any gene: 6. CDR3 loop: CASSLVAGGIGYTF. In nucleotides, the CDR3 is TGTGCCAGCAGCTTAGTTGCAGGGGGAATTGGCTACACCTTC. The whole variable domain, filled in from reference TRBV7-2 and TRBJ1-2, reads GAGVSQSPSNKVTEKGKDVELRCDPISGHTALYWYRQSLGQGLEFLIYFQGNSAPDKSGLPSDRFSAERTGGSVSTLTIQRTQQEDSAVYLCASSLVAGGIGYTFGSGTRLTVV.

This clone has only one observation. V usage is TRBV14 and J usage is TRBJ1-1; 7 bases match TRBD1. V trimming: 4 bases; J trimming: 1 base; junction bases outside the gene matches: 3. CDR1 is SGHDN, CDR2 FVKESK, per germline. The length of the CDR3 is 14 residues. CDR3 residues: CASSPYRGNTEAFF. The CDR3 DNA follows: TGTGCCAGCAGCCCCTACAGGGGGAACACTGAAGCTTTCTTT.

The chain couples TRBV7-9 to TRBJ1-2, with D perhaps TRBD1 (6 bases). The CDR3 is 15 amino acids. Trimming stripped 1 base from V and 3 bases from J, with 12 bases between. Germline V gene lookup returns CDR1 SEHNR and CDR2 FQNEAQ (reference sequence). CDR3 amino acids: CASSLGQGLDYGYTF. As DNA, the CDR3 is TGTGCCAGCAGCTTAGGGCAGGGGCTGGACTATGGCTACACCTTC.

This chain uses TRBV3-1 (or the pseudogene TRBV3-2) with TRBJ1-1, with 8 bases lining up with TRBD1. Germline trimming cut 7 bases from V and 6 bases from J; bases unmatched to any gene: 13. The CDR3 contains 15 residues. Germline CDR1 LGHDT, CDR2 YNNKEL (reference sequence). The CDR3 sequence: CASIGSGGGGAEAFF. As DNA, the CDR3 is TGTGCCAGCATAGGATCAGGGGGCGGAGGGGCTGAAGCTTTCTTT.

The rearrangement joins TRBV7-6 to TRBJ2-1; D possibly corresponds to TRBD2 (6 bases). Per the germline V gene, CDR1 is SGHVS and CDR2 is FNYEAQ. V lost 5 bases and J lost 3, with 14 bases in between. The CDR3 consists of 15 residues. The DNA for the CDR3 is TGTGCCAGCAGCCGCGATAGCGGAGACTACAATGAGCAGTTCTTC. This sequence encodes CASSRDSGDYNEQFF.